A selection of T cell receptor beta chains follows, all from one sample in a study of T-cell memory formation after mild COVID-19. TCRdb analysed the 5' RACE reads with MiXCR anew, one entry per CDR3 protein. This repertoire shows a few hundred thousand distinct CDR3 sequences, roughly 10% found once; its top ten account for 20% to 25%. Specimen: PBMCs or a T cell subset sorted from them (not recorded which). The receptors stem from a man between 18 and 35 years old who had mild COVID-19 (a few samples of this study predate the infection). Cell type and time point are not known. Both conserved end residues are part of each CDR3. A D gene is named only where the DNA matches it firmly. The size field is filled for only some rows; it gives once, few, many or a size class.

cdr3_length	d_call	j_call	clone_size	v_call	cdr3_nt	cdr3_aa
13	TRBD1	TRBJ2-3	-	TRBV19	TGTTCCAGTAGTGACAGGGCGAGAGATACGCAGTATTTT	CSSSDRARDTQYF
15	TRBD1	TRBJ2-7	-	TRBV7-9	TGTGCCAGCAGCCCCAACCGACAGGGGTTGGACGAGCAGTACTTC	CASSPNRQGLDEQYF
13	TRBD1	TRBJ2-7	few	TRBV15	TGTGCCACCAGCGGCGACAGGGATCGCGAGCAGTACTTC	CATSGDRDREQYF
14	-	TRBJ2-5	few	TRBV6-5	TGTGCCAGCAGTTACTCCTGGGCACAAGAGACCCAGTACTTC	CASSYSWAQETQYF
15	-	TRBJ2-3	-	TRBV5-1	TGCGCCAGCAGCTTTCGCGGGCAGGTTCTCGATACGCAGTATTTT	CASSFRGQVLDTQYF
13	TRBD1	TRBJ2-5	few	TRBV30	TGTGCCTGGAGTGTTGGGACAGCGGAGACCCAGTACTTC	CAWSVGTAETQYF
16	-	TRBJ1-2	-	TRBV7-2	TGTGCCAGCAGCATAACGCTATTGGGAGCTAACTATGGCTACACCTTC	CASSITLLGANYGYTF
10	-	TRBJ2-7	few	TRBV29-1	TGCAGCGCCGTGTGGGGGAAGCAGTACTTC	CSAVWGKQYF
17	TRBD2	TRBJ2-2	many	TRBV5-1	TGCGCCAGCAGCTTGGGACTAGCGGGGACTAACACCGGGGAGCTGTTTTTT	CASSLGLAGTNTGELFF
15	TRBD1	TRBJ1-5	-	TRBV6-2/TRBV6-3	TGTGCCAGCAGTTACCCACAGGGGGCCGGTCAGCCCCAGCATTTT	CASSYPQGAGQPQHF
13	TRBD1	TRBJ2-5	-	TRBV7-2	TGTGCCAGCAGCCAAGGACAGGTGGAGACCCAGTACTTC	CASSQGQVETQYF